Following are 22 T cell receptor beta chains from one sample sequenced in a study of blood T cell repertoires in COVID-19 (dated by TCRdb to about 2020). Preparation of the library involved the immunoSEQ multiplex PCR assay. TCRdb obtained this table from immuneACCESS and retained in-frame rearrangements with V and J assigned. These tables miss some clones; where compared with another copy, unresolved V genes account for less than half of the shortfall, and the remainder is unexplained. This sample gives about 140,000 clones in total; 65% to 90% of them show up just once. About 2.9% of the sample belongs to the ten largest clones. Sequencing was done on a sample of peripheral blood. The receptors originated from a man between 45 and 60 years old with acute or convalescent COVID-19.

This clone appeared a few times. The rearrangement joins TRBV6-1 to TRBJ2-1; 8 nucleotides line up with TRBD2. Germline CDR1 is MNHNS and CDR2 is SASEGT. CDR3 size: 15 residues. Unmatched junction bases numbered 8, after V lost 1 base and J lost 9 bases. The CDR3 region has the DNA TGTGCCAGCAGTGAAGTTCGGACTAGCCTCCTTGAGCAGTTCTTC. The encoded protein is CASSEVRTSLLEQFF.

This clone was counted a few times. The chain recombines TRBV12-3 or TRBV12-4 with TRBJ1-2, with D tentatively TRBD1 (6 bases). The length of the CDR3 is 13 residues. Deletions cut 1 base from V and 6 bases from J, with 9 bases between. In DNA form, the CDR3 reads TGTGCCAGCAGTTTAGGGCCAGGGGATGGCTACACCTTC. It codes for CASSLGPGDGYTF.

The chain combines TRBV3-1 (or the pseudogene TRBV3-2) with TRBJ1-6; 11 nucleotides agree with TRBD1. The CDR3 is made up of 16 amino acids. Trimming cost V 2 bases and J 7 bases; bases outside gene matches: 4. Germline CDR1 and CDR2: LGHDT and YNNKEL (reference sequence). CDR3 loop: CASSQRTGGKNSPLHF. CDR3 bases: TGTGCCAGCAGCCAACGGACAGGGGGCAAAAATTCACCCCTCCACTTT.

The V call is TRBV24-1, the J call TRBJ1-1; perhaps TRBD1 as D (5 bases). CDR1 and CDR2 (germline): KGHDR, SFDVKD. CDR3 length: 14 residues. V was trimmed by 7 bases and J by 5 bases, leaving 16 bases between them. The DNA of the CDR3 is TGTGCCACCAGCCCGTCGGGGGTTGGGACTGAAGCTTTCTTT. Translation gives CATSPSGVGTEAFF.

The V and J genes are TRBV18 and TRBJ1-6; possibly TRBD1 for D (6 bases). This CDR3 has 17 amino acids. Per the germline V gene, CDR1 is KGHSH and CDR2 is LQKENI. The V and J ends lost 5 bases and 0 bases respectively, with 14 bases between them. The CDR3 spells CASSGDTLSSYNSPLHF. DNA of the CDR3: TGTGCCAGCTCAGGGGACACCCTGAGCTCCTATAATTCACCCCTCCACTTT.

The chain employs TRBV14 and TRBJ2-1; 14 nucleotides align to TRBD2. CDR3 length: 15 residues. In germline, CDR1 is SGHDN, CDR2 FVKESK. J was trimmed by 4 bases and V by 6 bases; bases with no gene match: 2. The chain's CDR3 is CASSRTSGGYNEQFF. The CDR3 nucleotides are TGTGCCAGCAGTCGGACTAGCGGGGGGTACAATGAGCAGTTCTTC.

This clone was observed a few times. V and J are TRBV4-1 and TRBJ2-1; weak D call: TRBD1 (6 bases). The CDR3 covers 17 residues. Trimming cost V 2 bases and J 4 bases, with 18 bases left between them. Germline V gene data show CDR1 as MGHRA and CDR2 as YSYEKL. CDR3 nucleotides: TGCGCCAGCAGCCAAACATCCACAGGGAAAGTTTACAATGAGCAGTTCTTC. This translates into CASSQTSTGKVYNEQFF.

The chain couples TRBV5-1 to TRBJ1-4; perhaps TRBD1 as D (6 bases). The CDR3 is 16 amino acids. V was trimmed by 3 bases and J by 0 bases, leaving 12 bases between them. Germline V gene sequence: CDR1 SGHRS, CDR2 YFSETQ. CDR3 in DNA: TGCGCCAGCAGCTCGGACAGCGTTGCAACTAATGAAAAACTGTTTTTT. Its translation is CASSSDSVATNEKLFF.

The CDR3 reads CASSPRFLTGNTIYF. The CDR3 region has the DNA TGTGCCAGCAGCCCCCGTTTCCTTACTGGAAACACCATATATTTT. V gene TRBV11-2 combines with J gene TRBJ1-3; D not certain. Germline CDR1 is SGHAT and CDR2 is FQNNGV. The CDR3 length is 15 residues. Trimming removed 5 bases at V and 2 bases at J, with 13 bases between.

J is TRBJ1-3 and V is TRBV24-1; 7 bases map to TRBD1. V lost 9 bases to trimming and J lost 3 bases; unmatched junction nucleotides: 4. Germline V gene lookup returns CDR1 KGHDR and CDR2 SFDVKD. There are 13 residues in the CDR3. The DNA for the CDR3 is TGTGCCACCCGGGACAGCATTGGAAACACCATATATTTT. This gives the protein CATRDSIGNTIYF.

This chain connects TRBV5-4 to TRBJ1-6; D is ambiguous. Germline CDR1 SGHNT, CDR2 YYREEE (reference sequence). The CDR3 sequence is 16 residues long. V lost 0 bases and J 6 bases, leaving 13 bases between the germline ends. The CDR3 DNA reads TGTGCCAGCAGCTTGGCACTGGGCCGAGCTAATTCACCCCTCCACTTT. Its translation: CASSLALGRANSPLHF.

The chain has TRBV9 and TRBJ2-1, with 7 positions matching TRBD2. Per the germline V gene, CDR1 is SGDLS and CDR2 is YYNGEE. This CDR3 is built from 16 residues. V gave up 1 base and J gave up 2 bases; unmatched junction bases: 6. The CDR3 sequence is CASSVFSTSAYNEQFF. The CDR3 DNA is TGTGCCAGCAGCGTATTTAGTACTAGCGCCTACAATGAGCAGTTCTTC. Combining the CDR3 with reference TRBV9 and TRBJ2-1 gives the whole variable domain DSGVTQTPKHLITATGQRVTLRCSPRSGDLSVYWYQQSLDQGLQFLIQYYNGEERAKGNILERFSAQQFPDLHSELNLSSLELGDSALYFCASSVFSTSAYNEQFFGPGTRLTVL.

This chain connects TRBV5-6 to TRBJ2-7; 7 positions agree with TRBD1. The CDR3 has 14 residues. The germline V gene has CDR1 SGHDT and CDR2 YYEEEE. With V trimmed by 1 base and J by 2 bases, 3 bases remained unmatched. CDR3 sequence: CASSLTGVTYEQYF. As DNA, the CDR3 is TGTGCCAGCAGCTTGACAGGGGTGACCTACGAGCAGTACTTC.

The J gene is TRBJ1-4, the V gene TRBV19; D is undetermined. The V gene's germline CDR1 is LNHDA and CDR2 SQIVND (reference sequence). Trimming left V 3 bases short and J 3 bases short, with 14 bases between. This CDR3 is built from 16 residues. This CDR3 is CASSIWLGASNEKLFF. The CDR3 DNA reads as TGTGCCAGTAGTATCTGGCTTGGAGCGTCTAATGAAAAACTGTTTTTT.

The rearrangement uses TRBV27 and TRBJ1-1; D not certain. With 2 bases removed from V and 3 bases from J, the gap between germline ends came to 13 bases. Germline V gene data show CDR1 as MNHEY and CDR2 as SMNVEV (reference sequence). The CDR3 spans 15 residues. For the CDR3, the DNA is TGTGCCAGCAGTTTACGCGGACGGGGAGACACTGAAGCTTTCTTT. Residues: CASSLRGRGDTEAFF.

V gene TRBV6-2 or TRBV6-3 combines with J gene TRBJ2-5; the match to TRBD2 covers 7 bases. The germline V gene has CDR1 MNHEY and CDR2 SVGEGT. CDR3 size: 14 residues. V shed 6 bases and J 2 bases; nucleotides not matched to a gene: 6. CDR3 sequence: CASSWGGIQETQYF. As DNA, the CDR3 is TGTGCCAGCAGCTGGGGGGGGATACAAGAGACCCAGTACTTC.

The rearrangement joins TRBV19 to TRBJ1-4; 8 positions match TRBD1. The CDR3 has 14 residues. Germline V gene lookup returns CDR1 LNHDA and CDR2 SQIVND (reference sequence). J gave up 7 bases and V 5 bases, and 6 bases lay outside the gene matches. The chain's CDR3 is CASSGQGFGEKLFF. CDR3 nucleotide sequence: TGTGCCAGTAGTGGACAGGGCTTTGGTGAAAAACTGTTTTTT.

The chain employs TRBV9 and TRBJ2-7; D perhaps matches TRBD2 (7 bases). V lost 0 bases, J lost 6 bases, and 34 bases lay in between. The germline CDR1 and CDR2 sequences are SGDLS and YYNGEE. This CDR3 has 21 amino acids. The CDR3 sequence is CASSVATRGRTRTSGWSEQYF. For the CDR3, the DNA is TGTGCCAGCAGCGTAGCTACCAGGGGAAGGACTAGAACGTCGGGATGGTCCGAGCAGTACTTC.

The J gene is TRBJ2-4, the V gene TRBV2; D remains ambiguous. V dropped 2 bases and J dropped 3 bases, with 8 bases sitting between them. Germline CDR1 reads SNHLY; CDR2 reads FYNNEI. The CDR3 contains 14 residues. The CDR3 loop is CASSEIGFKNIQYF. The CDR3 DNA follows: TGTGCCAGCAGTGAAATTGGCTTCAAAAACATTCAGTACTTC.

The chain has TRBV19 and TRBJ2-2, with 8 bases lining up with TRBD2. Germline lookup yields CDR1 LNHDA and CDR2 SQIVND (reference sequence). The CDR3 sequence is 15 residues long. The V segment lost 7 bases and the J segment 5 bases; nucleotides outside the gene matches: 9. The CDR3: CASTPGLEITGELFF. CDR3 coding DNA: TGTGCCAGTACCCCGGGACTAGAGATAACCGGGGAGCTGTTTTTT.

This chain joins TRBV3-1 (or the pseudogene TRBV3-2) and TRBJ2-1; TRBD1 might be the D (5 bases). Germline V gives CDR1 LGHDT, CDR2 YNNKEL (reference sequence). V gave up 0 bases and J gave up 10 bases, with 13 bases separating them. The CDR3 is 14 amino acids. The CDR3 DNA follows: TGTGCCAGCAGCCAAGAGAGTGGGGCTCTCGAGCAGTTCTTC. Protein: CASSQESGALEQFF.

This clone was counted only a few times. The chain couples TRBV6-1 to TRBJ2-7; D may be TRBD1 (6 bases). The CDR3 loop spans 14 amino acids. V was shortened by 0 bases and J by 0 bases, with 6 bases between the two germline ends. The germline V gene encodes CDR1 MNHNS and CDR2 SASEGT. CDR3 nucleotides: TGTGCCAGCAGTGAAGCGGACAGCTCCTACGAGCAGTACTTC. Translation: CASSEADSSYEQYF.